This is a list of T cell receptor beta chains from one sample in a study of blood T cells in healthy people across ages. TCRdb recomputed calls from the 5' RACE reads with MiXCR, one row per CDR3 protein. Among approximately 1,000,000 distinct CDR3 sequences listed, 45% were seen once. Material: blood. The receptors were sampled from a woman in her sixties or seventies in good health. The CDR3 runs from the conserved cysteine through the conserved F or W. A D gene is named only where the DNA matches it firmly.

j_call: TRBJ2-1
v_call: TRBV7-3
d_call: .
cdr3_aa: CASNPTGFYNEQFF

j_call: TRBJ1-2
v_call: TRBV20-1
d_call: .
cdr3_aa: CSASDVNYGHTF

j_call: TRBJ2-7
v_call: TRBV9
d_call: TRBD1
cdr3_aa: CASSVAQTGPGEQYF

j_call: TRBJ1-1
v_call: TRBV5-6
d_call: .
cdr3_aa: CASSTQDTEAFF

j_call: TRBJ1-5
v_call: TRBV20-1
d_call: .
cdr3_aa: CSARDGGIGVSNQPQHF

j_call: TRBJ2-7
v_call: TRBV6-1
d_call: TRBD1
cdr3_aa: CASSEPRTGQYEQYF

j_call: TRBJ2-1
v_call: TRBV6-6
d_call: TRBD1
cdr3_aa: CASSYPGQLNEQFF

j_call: TRBJ2-5
v_call: TRBV20-1
d_call: TRBD2
cdr3_aa: CSAYTGLAGREETQYF

j_call: TRBJ2-1
v_call: TRBV13
d_call: TRBD2
cdr3_aa: CASSSQLAGYFNEQFF

j_call: TRBJ2-1
v_call: TRBV4-2
d_call: TRBD2
cdr3_aa: CASSQEVASGRRGGEQFF

j_call: TRBJ2-7
v_call: TRBV9
d_call: TRBD2
cdr3_aa: CASSVGVGTSGYEQYF

j_call: TRBJ1-2
v_call: TRBV4-1
d_call: TRBD1
cdr3_aa: CASSRLDIDRGKRDYGYTF

j_call: TRBJ2-3
v_call: TRBV4-1
d_call: .
cdr3_aa: CASSRGSGADTQYF

j_call: TRBJ2-7
v_call: TRBV28
d_call: TRBD2
cdr3_aa: CASSPGLAGSTIHYEQYF

j_call: TRBJ1-4
v_call: TRBV2
d_call: .
cdr3_aa: CASSGGDTNEKLFF

j_call: TRBJ1-5
v_call: TRBV3-1
d_call: TRBD1
cdr3_aa: CACSPGTGVLGQPQHF

j_call: TRBJ2-7
v_call: TRBV2
d_call: .
cdr3_aa: CASSEGLPGSTYEQYF

j_call: TRBJ2-7
v_call: TRBV27
d_call: .
cdr3_aa: CASSPTRVAYEQYF

j_call: TRBJ2-3
v_call: TRBV9
d_call: .
cdr3_aa: CASSVGQGPGTQYF

j_call: .
v_call: TRBV12-3/TRBV12-4
d_call: TRBD2
cdr3_aa: CASSPRTNGRAREQYF

j_call: TRBJ2-3
v_call: TRBV20-1
d_call: .
cdr3_aa: CSARTGGATDTQYF

j_call: TRBJ2-7
v_call: TRBV9
d_call: TRBD1
cdr3_aa: CASSAGGQGYEQYF

j_call: TRBJ2-1
v_call: TRBV5-5
d_call: TRBD1
cdr3_aa: CASSLLGTGFNEQFF

j_call: TRBJ2-5
v_call: TRBV4-1
d_call: .
cdr3_aa: CASSQAWGSVEETQYF

j_call: TRBJ2-4
v_call: TRBV15
d_call: .
cdr3_aa: CATSLEGSAKNIQYF

j_call: .
v_call: TRBV12-3/TRBV12-4
d_call: .
cdr3_aa: CASSFETVNIQYF

j_call: TRBJ2-5
v_call: TRBV7-9
d_call: .
cdr3_aa: CASSLGPDRETQYF

j_call: TRBJ2-3
v_call: TRBV11-2
d_call: .
cdr3_aa: CASSGRGVYTDTQYF

j_call: TRBJ1-2
v_call: TRBV9
d_call: .
cdr3_aa: CASSLTGGGYGYTF

j_call: TRBJ2-5
v_call: TRBV6-1
d_call: TRBD2
cdr3_aa: CASSGLALETQYF

j_call: .
v_call: TRBV9
d_call: TRBD1
cdr3_aa: CASSVGDSSYNEQYF

j_call: TRBJ2-4
v_call: TRBV12-3/TRBV12-4
d_call: .
cdr3_aa: CASSLLNHRAKNIQYF

j_call: TRBJ2-3
v_call: TRBV27
d_call: TRBD2
cdr3_aa: CASRGPSGRKADTQYF

j_call: TRBJ2-3
v_call: TRBV6-2/TRBV6-3
d_call: .
cdr3_aa: CASSYSDGPTDTQYF

j_call: TRBJ1-6
v_call: TRBV28
d_call: .
cdr3_aa: CASSRELYNSPLHF

j_call: TRBJ2-1
v_call: TRBV9
d_call: TRBD2
cdr3_aa: CASSVGRTSGRANEQFF

j_call: TRBJ1-1
v_call: TRBV5-1
d_call: .
cdr3_aa: CASSLVSGTTMNTEAFF

j_call: .
v_call: TRBV13
d_call: TRBD2
cdr3_aa: CASRSGLAGEYEQYF

j_call: TRBJ2-1
v_call: TRBV2
d_call: TRBD2
cdr3_aa: CASPSGLAGVDEQFF

j_call: TRBJ2-2
v_call: TRBV11-3
d_call: .
cdr3_aa: CASSQYTGELFF

j_call: TRBJ1-2
v_call: TRBV2
d_call: TRBD1
cdr3_aa: CASRRQGAHGYTF

j_call: TRBJ2-3
v_call: TRBV5-6
d_call: .
cdr3_aa: CASTNVLEATQYF

j_call: TRBJ1-2
v_call: TRBV10-1
d_call: TRBD1
cdr3_aa: CASSESGTAGYTF

j_call: TRBJ1-1
v_call: TRBV30
d_call: .
cdr3_aa: CAWSVRGGNTEAFF

j_call: TRBJ2-1
v_call: TRBV4-2
d_call: TRBD2
cdr3_aa: CASRILAGENLYNEQFF

j_call: .
v_call: TRBV6-5
d_call: TRBD2
cdr3_aa: CASSDARTSYEQYF

j_call: TRBJ1-5
v_call: TRBV2
d_call: .
cdr3_aa: CASSETGGLQPQHF

j_call: TRBJ2-1
v_call: TRBV12-3/TRBV12-4
d_call: .
cdr3_aa: CASSLMSGNEQFF

j_call: TRBJ2-1
v_call: TRBV6-6
d_call: .
cdr3_aa: CASNPGGLGGNEQFF

j_call: TRBJ2-4
v_call: TRBV5-1
d_call: TRBD1
cdr3_aa: CASSLGDRGPSQQYF

j_call: TRBJ2-1
v_call: TRBV5-6
d_call: .
cdr3_aa: CASSTGWGSYNEQFF